In its sample, the clone carrying this T cell receptor beta chain was seen a few times. V was trimmed by 3 bases and J by 6 bases, leaving 12 bases between them. Germline V lookup: CDR1 LGHNA, CDR2 YNFKEQ. The CDR3 covers 13 residues. Molecular barcoding with unique molecular identifiers was used for the TCRbeta library. Each CDR3 protein is one row after TCRdb ran MiXCR on the PCR reads. This table holds some 390,000 distinct CDR3 sequences, roughly 20% found once. The data were obtained in a study of T-cell reconstitution after alpha-beta-depleted transplantation in children. This chain joins TRBV4-2 and TRBJ2-7; D is perhaps TRBD2 (6 bases). The sequence derives from a human donor who donated a stem cell graft to a child with acute myeloid leukemia. Source: PBMCs from the stem cell graft donor, taken from the stem cell graft. The chain's CDR3 is CASSQVGGPEQYF. In nucleotides, the CDR3 is TGTGCCAGCAGCCAGGTGGGGGGTCCCGAGCAGTACTTC.